Listed below are T cell receptor beta chains from one sample, sequenced in a study of T cells after yellow fever vaccination. TCRdb reanalysed the 5' RACE reads using MiXCR and keeps one entry per CDR3 protein. The table has under 500,000 distinct CDR3 sequences, around 20% seen once. Sequencing used PBMCs, obtained before the yellow fever booster vaccination. These receptors were collected from a man younger than 35 who received the YFV17D yellow fever vaccine. Each CDR3 is given with its conserved first and last residue. The D gene is left open where the match is weak. Part of the rows lack a size; the others show once, few, many or a class for expanded clones.

J: TRBJ2-7; D: TRBD2; size: few; V: TRBV7-3; DNA: TGTGCCAGCAGCATCACGGGGGGGCGGTCCTACGAGCAGTACTTC; CDR3: CASSITGGRSYEQYF
J: TRBJ1-1; D: .; size: .; V: TRBV20-1; DNA: TGCAGTGCTGCAAGACAGTTGAACACTGAAGCTTTCTTT; CDR3: CSAARQLNTEAFF
J: TRBJ1-2; D: .; size: few; V: TRBV12-3/TRBV12-4; DNA: TGTGCCAGCAGTTTAGGCCTCGTAGGCGCAGGGGGCTACACCTTC; CDR3: CASSLGLVGAGGYTF
J: TRBJ1-1; D: .; size: few; V: TRBV30; DNA: TGTGCCTGGAGGAGGTTGAACACTGAAGCTTTCTTT; CDR3: CAWRRLNTEAFF
J: TRBJ2-1; D: .; size: .; V: TRBV5-1; DNA: TGCGCCAGCAGCTTGGATCCGGGGATACATAGGAATGAGCAGTTCTTC; CDR3: CASSLDPGIHRNEQFF
J: TRBJ1-1; D: .; size: .; V: TRBV20-1; DNA: TGCAGTGCTAGAGAGGGGAATATGAACACTGAAGCTTTCTTT; CDR3: CSAREGNMNTEAFF
J: TRBJ1-2; D: .; size: .; V: TRBV18; DNA: TGTGCCAGCTCCGGGGGGTTGCACGACTATGGCTACACCTTC; CDR3: CASSGGLHDYGYTF
J: TRBJ1-1; D: .; size: few; V: TRBV29-1; DNA: TGCAGCGTTACCAGGGGCGGGAACACTGAAGCTTTCTTT; CDR3: CSVTRGGNTEAFF
J: TRBJ2-2; D: .; size: few; V: TRBV4-1; DNA: TGCGCCAGTTGGCCGGCCCTGAACACCGGGGAGCTGTTTTTT; CDR3: CASWPALNTGELFF
J: TRBJ2-2; D: .; size: .; V: TRBV10-2; DNA: TGCGCCAGCTCCCAGCACGGGGAGCTGTTTTTT; CDR3: CASSQHGELFF
J: TRBJ2-1; D: TRBD1; size: few; V: TRBV4-1; DNA: TGCGCCAGCAGCCATACCGGGACAGGGGCCAATGAGCAGTTCTTC; CDR3: CASSHTGTGANEQFF
J: TRBJ1-2; D: .; size: .; V: TRBV24-1; DNA: TGTGCCACCAGTGATTCTGACATATATGGCTACACCTTC; CDR3: CATSDSDIYGYTF
J: TRBJ1-4; D: .; size: few; V: TRBV7-9; DNA: TGTGCCAGCAGCCCTTGGGGGAGACCGGAAGGAGAAAAACTGTTTTTT; CDR3: CASSPWGRPEGEKLFF
J: TRBJ1-1; D: .; size: many; V: TRBV7-9; DNA: TGTGCCAGCAGCGCTCGGCAGGGTGACACTGAAGCTTTCTTT; CDR3: CASSARQGDTEAFF
J: TRBJ2-3; D: .; size: .; V: TRBV15; DNA: TGTGCCACCAGCAGGGGGGCGGTCGGCACAGATACGCAGTATTTT; CDR3: CATSRGAVGTDTQYF
J: TRBJ2-3; D: TRBD2; size: few; V: TRBV5-1; DNA: TGCGCCAGCAGCGGACTAGCGGGGTCTGCAGATACGCAGTATTTT; CDR3: CASSGLAGSADTQYF
J: TRBJ1-1; D: .; size: .; V: TRBV7-2; DNA: TGTGCCAGCAGCCTCAGGAAGAACACTGAAGCTTTCTTT; CDR3: CASSLRKNTEAFF
J: TRBJ1-1; D: .; size: few; V: TRBV12-3/TRBV12-4; DNA: TGTGCCAGCAGTTTCTTTGGGGCCACTGAAGCTTTCTTT; CDR3: CASSFFGATEAFF
J: TRBJ2-5; D: TRBD1; size: .; V: TRBV6-6; DNA: TGTGCCAGCAGTTACGGGGACAGGGGCCCTGGGGAGACCCAGTACTTC; CDR3: CASSYGDRGPGETQYF
J: TRBJ2-1; D: .; size: few; V: TRBV24-1; DNA: TGTGCCACCAGTGATTCGGTCTACGTGAGTGAGCAGTTCTTC; CDR3: CATSDSVYVSEQFF
J: TRBJ2-1; D: .; size: many; V: TRBV7-6; DNA: TGTGCCAGCAGCCTCACCTACAATGAGCAGTTCTTC; CDR3: CASSLTYNEQFF
J: TRBJ2-7; D: TRBD1; size: few; V: TRBV7-2; DNA: TGTGCCAGCAGTTTTCACTGGGACAGAGCCTACGAGCAGTACTTC; CDR3: CASSFHWDRAYEQYF
J: TRBJ1-5; D: .; size: .; V: TRBV9; DNA: TGTGCCAGCAGCGAGGAGGGGGGGTACAATCAGCCCCAGCATTTT; CDR3: CASSEEGGYNQPQHF
J: TRBJ2-7; D: .; size: .; V: TRBV7-2; DNA: TGTGCCAGCAGCCAGATCCCTTCCTACGAGCAGTACTTC; CDR3: CASSQIPSYEQYF
J: TRBJ2-1; D: .; size: few; V: TRBV3-1; DNA: TGTGCCAGCAGCCAAGATTTCAGGGGCGGGGGAACAACGTTC; CDR3: CASSQDFRGGGTTF
J: TRBJ2-2; D: .; size: .; V: TRBV6-2/TRBV6-3; DNA: TGTGCCAGCAGTTACCCGACAGCCACCGGGGAGCTGTTTTTT; CDR3: CASSYPTATGELFF
J: TRBJ2-5; D: TRBD1; size: .; V: TRBV5-6; DNA: TGTGCCAGCAGCTTTGAGGGGGCATGGGAGACCCAGTACTTC; CDR3: CASSFEGAWETQYF
J: TRBJ2-7; D: TRBD1; size: .; V: TRBV20-1; DNA: TGCAGTGCAAAACCAGGACAGGGGGCCACCTACGAGCAGTACTTC; CDR3: CSAKPGQGATYEQYF
J: TRBJ1-1; D: .; size: .; V: TRBV5-1; DNA: TGCGCCAGCAGGGGCTTAGAGCCTGAAGCTTTCTTT; CDR3: CASRGLEPEAFF
J: TRBJ2-3; D: .; size: few; V: TRBV7-2; DNA: TGTGCCAGCAGCTTAAGGTTGGCGGGGGCCACAGATACGCAGTATTTT; CDR3: CASSLRLAGATDTQYF
J: TRBJ1-5; D: .; size: .; V: TRBV6-2/TRBV6-3; DNA: TGTGCCAGCAGCCCCACTATGGGGGGGATCAATCAGCCCCAGCATTTT; CDR3: CASSPTMGGINQPQHF
J: TRBJ1-6; D: TRBD1; size: few; V: TRBV30; DNA: TGTGCCTGGAAAGAGGACAGGGGTTCACCCCTCCACTTT; CDR3: CAWKEDRGSPLHF
J: TRBJ2-4; D: TRBD1; size: .; V: TRBV14; DNA: TGTGCCAGCAGCCGCCCAAAAGTGGAATGGGACAGGAAAAACATTCAGTACTTC; CDR3: CASSRPKVEWDRKNIQYF
J: TRBJ1-5; D: TRBD1; size: few; V: TRBV19; DNA: TGTGCCAGTAGCATACAGGGGTTGGGCAATCAGCCCCAGCATTTT; CDR3: CASSIQGLGNQPQHF
J: TRBJ2-1; D: .; size: .; V: TRBV20-1; DNA: TGCAGTGCCCCTCCTCGCGGGGGCTACTACAATGAGCAGTTCTTC; CDR3: CSAPPRGGYYNEQFF
J: TRBJ2-3; D: .; size: .; V: TRBV7-7; DNA: TGTGCCAGCAGCCCCGGTCAGGGGGAGGCAGATACGCAGTATTTT; CDR3: CASSPGQGEADTQYF
J: TRBJ1-2; D: .; size: few; V: TRBV5-1; DNA: TGCGCCAGCAGCCCAGAACAGGGAGTAGGCGGCTACACCTTC; CDR3: CASSPEQGVGGYTF
J: TRBJ2-3; D: .; size: few; V: TRBV6-6; DNA: TGTGCCAGCAGTCCTGCCGGGGCAGGGGCCGATACGCAGTATTTT; CDR3: CASSPAGAGADTQYF
J: TRBJ2-5; D: .; size: few; V: TRBV11-2; DNA: TGTGCCAGCAGCTTAGCAAAAGAGACCCAGTACTTC; CDR3: CASSLAKETQYF
J: TRBJ2-5; D: TRBD2; size: few; V: TRBV5-1; DNA: TGCGCCAGCAGCTTGAGGGGACTAGCGGAACAAGAGACCCAGTACTTC; CDR3: CASSLRGLAEQETQYF
J: TRBJ1-6; D: .; size: few; V: TRBV12-3/TRBV12-4; DNA: TGTGCCAGCAGATCGCATAGGTCCTATAATTCACCCCTCCACTTT; CDR3: CASRSHRSYNSPLHF
J: TRBJ1-2; D: .; size: few; V: TRBV4-1; DNA: TGCGCCAGCAGCCAAGATAAGATGGGCTACACCTTC; CDR3: CASSQDKMGYTF